These 11 T cell receptor beta chains came from one sample sequenced in a study of primary melanoma T cells and metastatic recurrence. Clones were read by immunoSEQ multiplex PCR, and TCRdb kept only the in-frame ones, dropping some. The top ten hold about 37% of the sample, which has over a thousand clones, about three quarters seen once. What was sequenced was melanoma tumor tissue. These receptors were taken from a human donor with melanoma.

This clone was observed once. The chain uses TRBV1 and TRBJ2-3. TRBV1 counts as a pseudogene. This CDR3 has 17 amino acids. The CDR3 DNA reads as TGCGCCAGCAGCCAAGACCGGGCCCCGGGTCGCACAGATACGCAGTATTTT. Amino acid sequence: CASSQDRAPGRTDTQYF.

The V call is TRBV14, the J call TRBJ2-7; D uncertain. CDR3 length equals 17 residues. Germline lookup yields CDR1 SGHDN and CDR2 FVKESK. The germline V and J ends were trimmed by 2 bases and 0 bases, with 17 bases remaining between them. CDR3 sequence (DNA): TGTGCCAGCAGCCAACACTTTGATCCTTCGAGCTCCTACGAGCAGTACTTC. It yields the protein CASSQHFDPSSSYEQYF. The full variable domain, in which reference TRBV14 and TRBJ2-7 provide the parts outside the CDR3, is EAGVTQFPSHSVIEKGQTVTLRCDPISGHDNLYWYRRVMGKEIKFLLHFVKESKQDESGMPNNRFLAERTGGTYSTLKVQPAELEDSGVYFCASSQHFDPSSSYEQYFGPGTRLTVT.

CDR3 region: CASSFRRLAGTGELFF. The CDR3 coding sequence is TGTGCCAGCAGTTTTCGACGACTAGCGGGCACCGGGGAGCTGTTTTTT. The chain joins TRBV6-4 to TRBJ2-2; 10 nucleotides match TRBD2. Germline V lookup: CDR1 MRHNA, CDR2 SNTAGT. The CDR3 contains 16 residues. J lost 4 bases, V lost 5 bases, and 7 bases had no gene match.

The genes are TRBV11-3 and TRBJ2-2, with TRBD2 matching 10 bases. The germline V gene encodes CDR1 SGHNT and CDR2 YENEEA. The CDR3 totals 19 residues. The V gene end was trimmed by 2 bases and the J gene end by 0 bases; junction bases not matched to a gene: 9. CDR3 residues: CASSLLSSGGSSNTGELFF. The CDR3, as DNA: TGTGCCAGCAGCTTACTGTCTAGCGGGGGCTCATCGAACACCGGGGAGCTGTTTTTT.

The chain combines TRBV5-1 with TRBJ1-2; D is undetermined. Germline V lookup: CDR1 SGHRS, CDR2 YFSETQ. The CDR3 extends over 16 amino acids. V was pared by 0 bases and J by 4 bases, with 16 bases between. CDR3 residues: CASSLVTAKESYGYTF. The CDR3, as DNA: TGCGCCAGCAGCTTGGTAACAGCTAAGGAGAGCTATGGCTACACCTTC.

V and J are TRBV11-3 and TRBJ1-3; maybe TRBD1 (6 bases). The CDR3 extends over 16 amino acids. The ends were cut back, 5 bases at V and 3 bases at J, with 17 bases in the middle. Germline V gene data show CDR1 as SGHNT and CDR2 as YENEEA. The CDR3 nucleotides are TGTGCCAGCAGCGCACAAACACAGGGCCATGGAAACACCATATATTTT. It is translated as CASSAQTQGHGNTIYF.

Notes on this clone: At one boundary the junction diverges from the germline segment, which might be a read error. The chain employs TRBV15 and TRBJ2-2, with 7 bases lining up with TRBD1. The germline V gene encodes CDR1 LNHNV and CDR2 YYDKDF (reference sequence). The CDR3 sequence is 15 residues long. CDR3 DNA: TGTGCCAGCAGCCAAACAGGGGAAAACACCGGGGAGCTGTTTTTT. It is translated as CASSQTGENTGELFF.

V usage is TRBV5-1 and J usage is TRBJ2-1; TRBD2 aligns across 10 bases. The CDR3 runs to 16 residues. Looked up from germline, CDR1 is SGHRS and CDR2 is YFSETQ. The V gene end was trimmed by 2 bases and the J gene end by 8 bases; junction bases not matched to a gene: 10. The DNA for the CDR3 is TGCGCCAGCAGCTTCCTTGGGAGCGGGGGGGCTTATGAGCAGTTCTTC. Translating it yields CASSFLGSGGAYEQFF.

The gene calls are TRBV10-3 and TRBJ2-5; D unresolved. Trimming stripped 1 base from V and 5 bases from J, with 17 bases between. The germline gives CDR1 ENHRY, CDR2 SYGVKD. This CDR3 spans 16 amino acids. CDR3 protein: CAISELSRSAPETQYF. The CDR3 coding sequence is TGTGCCATCAGTGAGTTGTCTAGGTCTGCCCCGGAGACCCAGTACTTC.

The V and J genes are TRBV6-8 and TRBJ2-3; D is unclear. Per germline, CDR1 MNHGY and CDR2 SAAAGT. The CDR3 contains 14 residues. Trimming removed 3 bases at V and 1 base at J, with 8 bases between. In nucleotides, the CDR3 is TGTGCCAGCAGTTATGGGCAGGGCACAGATACGCAGTATTTT. Its protein is CASSYGQGTDTQYF.

The sample holds a few counts of this clone. This chain joins TRBV11-3 and TRBJ2-7, with 12 bases lining up with TRBD2. The V gene end was trimmed by 5 bases and the J gene end by 4 bases; junction bases not matched to a gene: 9. The CDR3 consists of 16 residues. In germline, CDR1 is SGHNT, CDR2 YENEEA. The CDR3 nucleotides read TGTGCCAGCAGCCCCGTCCCTAGCGGGGGGGCGTACGAGCAGTACTTC. Its protein is CASSPVPSGGAYEQYF.